What follows are 11 T cell receptor beta chains derived from one specimen sequenced in a study of T-cell memory formation after mild COVID-19. TCRdb processed the 5' RACE reads anew with MiXCR; each CDR3 protein has one entry. The table shows 300,000 to 350,000 distinct CDR3 sequences, with roughly an eighth occurring only once. Material for sequencing was PBMCs or a T cell subset sorted from them (not recorded which). The receptors were sampled from a man between 18 and 29 years old who had mild COVID-19 (a few samples of this study predate the infection). Cell type and time point are not known.

The chain joins TRBV9 to TRBJ2-3; possibly TRBD2 for D (6 bases). Germline lookup yields CDR1 SGDLS and CDR2 YYNGEE. Trimming pared 3 bases from V and 5 bases from J, leaving 13 bases between. This CDR3 region has 14 residues. This CDR3 reads CASSGSQGGDTQYF. The DNA of the CDR3 is TGTGCCAGCAGCGGAAGCCAGGGAGGAGATACGCAGTATTTT.

This clonotype turned up a few times. This chain joins TRBV15 and TRBJ1-5; TRBD1 aligns across 7 bases. This CDR3 spans 18 amino acids. Trimming at V came to 1 base and at J to 2 bases, leaving 11 bases not matched to a gene. Per germline, CDR1 LNHNV and CDR2 YYDKDF (reference sequence). The CDR3 loop is CATSRVRTGVWGNQPQHF. Here the CDR3 DNA reads TGTGCCACCAGCAGAGTTCGGACAGGTGTTTGGGGCAATCAGCCCCAGCATTTT.

The J gene is TRBJ2-5, the V gene TRBV5-1; D is perhaps TRBD1 (5 bases). The CDR3 extends over 17 amino acids. The germline gives CDR1 SGHRS, CDR2 YFSETQ. Trimming took off 0 bases at V and 2 bases at J, with 17 bases between the two ends. The CDR3 DNA reads as TGCGCCAGCAGCTTGGTGGTCGGTGGCAGGGTACAAGAGACCCAGTACTTC. Its protein product is CASSLVVGGRVQETQYF. Looking up the rest from reference TRBV5-1 and TRBJ2-5 gives the full variable domain: KAGVTQTPRYLIKTRGQQVTLSCSPISGHRSVSWYQQTPGQGLQFLFEYFSETQRNKGNFPGRFSGRQFSNSRSEMNVSTLELGDSALYLCASSLVVGGRVQETQYFGPGTRLLVL.

This clonotype showed up just a few times. The rearrangement uses TRBV5-1 and TRBJ2-7; TRBD1 matches at 7 bases. Germline CDR1 SGHRS, CDR2 YFSETQ. V gave up 2 bases and J gave up 3 bases; unmatched junction bases: 11. This CDR3 region has 16 residues. CDR3 in amino acids: CASSFENWGTDYEQYF. The CDR3 bases are TGCGCCAGCAGCTTTGAAAATTGGGGGACAGACTACGAGCAGTACTTC.

This clonotype showed up many times. The rearrangement uses TRBV6-1 and TRBJ1-1; D gene ambiguous. The CDR3 totals 15 residues. Germline V gives CDR1 MNHNS, CDR2 SASEGT. Deletions cut 6 bases from V and 3 bases from J, with 17 bases between. In DNA form, the CDR3 reads TGTGCCAGCAGATTAACGGAGTCGCAGTACACTGAAGCTTTCTTT. Translated: CASRLTESQYTEAFF.

This chain uses TRBV20-1 with TRBJ2-1, with 7 bases that match TRBD2. The CDR3 contains 15 residues. Germline lookup yields CDR1 DFQATT and CDR2 SNEGSKA (reference sequence). V dropped 1 base and J dropped 3; count of bases not matched to a gene: 6. CDR3 sequence (DNA): TGCAGTGCTAGAGCCGCCGGGACTAACTACAATGAGCAGTTCTTC. Residues: CSARAAGTNYNEQFF.

V gene TRBV27 combines with J gene TRBJ2-3; 10 bases are shared with TRBD2. V trimming: 8 bases; J trimming: 1 base; junction bases outside the gene matches: 3. Germline CDR1 and CDR2: MNHEY and SMNVEV (reference sequence). The CDR3 sequence is 14 residues long. DNA of the CDR3: TGTGCCAGCGCCGGACTAGCGGGCACAGATACGCAGTATTTT. Its protein is CASAGLAGTDTQYF.

This clonotype appeared a few times. The chain joins TRBV14 to TRBJ2-2; 12 nucleotides line up with TRBD2. The CDR3 covers 19 residues. CDR1 is SGHDN and CDR2 is FVKESK in the germline V gene. The junction had 8 bases not matched to a gene; V was cut back by 0 bases and J by 3 bases. CDR3 DNA sequence: TGTGCCAGCAGCCAAGATCTGACTAGCGGGGGATGGGACACCGGGGAGCTGTTTTTT. Protein sequence: CASSQDLTSGGWDTGELFF.

This chain links TRBV6-6 with TRBJ2-1, with D perhaps TRBD1 (5 bases). V dropped 3 bases and J dropped 6 bases, with 12 bases sitting between them. Germline V gene data show CDR1 as MNHNY and CDR2 as SVGAGI (reference sequence). The length of the CDR3 is 14 residues. This CDR3 is CASSYTGAFNEQFF. The CDR3 DNA sequence: TGTGCCAGCAGTTATACAGGAGCTTTCAATGAGCAGTTCTTC.

The rearrangement links TRBV7-9 to TRBJ1-4, with 7 bases fitting TRBD1. The CDR3 is 18 residues long. Germline CDR1 is SEHNR and CDR2 is FQNEAQ (reference sequence). Trimming took 1 base from V and 0 from J; bases not matched to a gene: 8. CDR3: CASSLVFSGGSTNEKLFF. The CDR3 bases are TGTGCCAGCAGCTTAGTATTTTCAGGGGGATCAACTAATGAAAAACTGTTTTTT. Full variable domain (missing parts from reference TRBV7-9 and TRBJ1-4): DTGVSQNPRHKITKRGQNVTFRCDPISEHNRLYWYRQTLGQGPEFLTYFQNEAQLEKSRLLSDRFSAERPKGSFSTLEIQRTEQGDSAMYLCASSLVFSGGSTNEKLFFGSGTQLSVL.

V gene TRBV20-1 combines with J gene TRBJ2-1; D unresolved. There are 11 residues in the CDR3. Germline assignment: CDR1 DFQATT and CDR2 SNEGSKA (reference sequence). With 0 bases removed from V and 12 bases from J, the gap between germline ends came to 9 bases. The CDR3 reads CSARDGGTQFF. CDR3 sequence (DNA): TGCAGTGCTAGAGATGGCGGAACGCAGTTCTTC.